Below are 20 T cell receptor beta chains sequenced from a single sample in a study of shared clonotypes between healthy human individuals. Assay: immunoSEQ multiplex PCR; the TCRdb copy retains only in-frame clones and omits some. The table records approximately 2.1 million clones, more than 80% of them present only once. The sample consisted of naive CD4+ T cells from PBMCs. Subset meaning: CD45RA+ positively selected. These TCRs come from a man between 18 and 29 years old in good health. Some clones in this sample may be carry-over from other donors' samples.

J is TRBJ2-6 and V is TRBV5-6; D assignment may be TRBD1 or TRBD2 (5 bases each). Germline CDR1 and CDR2: SGHDT and YYEEEE. There are 15 residues in the CDR3. V was pared by 2 bases and J by 4 bases, with 10 bases between. The CDR3 nucleotides are TGTGCCAGCAGCTTCAAAGGGGACGGGGCCAACGTCCTGACTTTC. Translated, it gives CASSFKGDGANVLTF.

The chain has TRBV28 and TRBJ1-1; TRBD1 aligns across 11 bases. Germline loops: CDR1 MDHEN, CDR2 SYDVKM. This CDR3 is built from 16 residues. V shed 2 bases, J shed 5 bases, and the junction held 7 bases outside the gene matches. CDR3 nucleotide sequence: TGTGCCAGCAGTTTACCCTCCGGACAGGGGGCGACTGAAGCTTTCTTT. Its translation is CASSLPSGQGATEAFF.

Written as DNA, the CDR3 is TGTGCCAGCAGTGAAATCATAGGGGAGACCCAGTACTTC. This gives the protein CASSEIIGETQYF. J is TRBJ2-5 and V is TRBV6-1; D unresolved. The V and J ends lost 2 bases and 5 bases respectively, with 9 bases between them. In germline, CDR1 is MNHNS, CDR2 SASEGT. The CDR3 contains 13 residues.

V gene TRBV29-1 combines with J gene TRBJ2-6, with 7 positions matching TRBD1. Germline CDR1 SQVTM, CDR2 ANQGSEA. Losses at the gene ends were 7 bases for V and 1 base for J; bases not matched to a gene: 10. The length of the CDR3 is 16 residues. The DNA for the CDR3 is TGCAGCGCACGGACAGGCGGATCGTCTGGGGCCAACGTCCTGACTTTC. Protein: CSARTGGSSGANVLTF. The full variable domain, completed using reference TRBV29-1 and TRBJ2-6, is SAVISQKPSRDICQRGTSLTIQCQVDSQVTMMFWYRQQPGQSLTLIATANQGSEATYESGFVIDKFPISRPNLTFSTLTVSNMSPEDSSIYLCSARTGGSSGANVLTFGAGSRLTVL.

CDR3 sequence reads: CATSGAGLASRETQYF. The CDR3 nucleotides are TGTGCCACCAGCGGGGCGGGACTAGCAAGCCGAGAGACCCAGTACTTC. This chain joins TRBV15 and TRBJ2-5; TRBD2 aligns across 9 bases. This CDR3 has 16 residues. The germline V gene encodes CDR1 LNHNV and CDR2 YYDKDF (reference sequence). Germline trimming cut 5 bases from V and 4 bases from J; bases unmatched to any gene: 11. The whole variable domain, filled in from reference TRBV15 and TRBJ2-5, reads DAMVIQNPRYQVTQFGKPVTLSCSQTLNHNVMYWYQQKSSQAPKLLFHYYDKDFNNEADTPDNFQSRRPNTSFCFLDIRSPGLGDTAMYLCATSGAGLASRETQYFGPGTRLLVL.

This clone was recorded a few times. The CDR3 DNA reads TGTGCCAGCAGCGTAGGTCCTGAAGCTTTCTTT. Translated: CASSVGPEAFF. The chain links TRBV9 to TRBJ1-1; no clear D. The CDR3 runs to 11 residues. V lost 0 bases and J 6 bases, leaving 3 bases between the germline ends. Germline CDR1 SGDLS, CDR2 YYNGEE.

V and J are TRBV11-3 and TRBJ2-4, with D perhaps assigned TRBD1 or TRBD2 (6 bases each). The length of the CDR3 is 14 residues. The germline CDR1 and CDR2 sequences are SGHNT and YENEEA. The V gene lost 2 bases and the J gene lost 3 bases, with 8 bases spanning the gap. The CDR3 loop is CASSLRGDKNIQYF. In nucleotides, the CDR3 is TGTGCCAGCAGCTTAAGGGGGGACAAAAACATTCAGTACTTC. Supplemented by reference TRBV11-3 and TRBJ2-4, the full variable domain reads EAGVVQSPRYKIIEKKQPVAFWCNPISGHNTLYWYLQNLGQGPELLIRYENEEAVDDSQLPKDRFSAERLKGVDSTLKIQPAELGDSAVYLCASSLRGDKNIQYFGAGTRLSVL.

V usage is TRBV5-1 and J usage is TRBJ2-2, with D perhaps TRBD1 or TRBD2 (5 bases each). The V end was cut by 1 base, the J end by 6 bases, with 16 bases between. Germline assignment: CDR1 SGHRS and CDR2 YFSETQ. The CDR3 totals 16 residues. Written as DNA, the CDR3 is TGCGCCAGCAGCTTGCGGCAGGGAGAAGGTCCCGGGGAGCTGTTTTTT. It encodes CASSLRQGEGPGELFF.

The genes are TRBV6-5 and TRBJ2-1; 8 bases are a match to TRBD2. The CDR3 runs to 14 residues. The J segment lost 3 bases and the V segment lost 6 bases, leaving 4 bases of the junction unmatched. Germline lookup yields CDR1 MNHEY and CDR2 SVGAGI. CDR3: CASSPGLVYNEQFF. As DNA, the CDR3 is TGTGCCAGCAGCCCGGGACTAGTCTACAATGAGCAGTTCTTC.

The CDR3, as DNA: TGTGCCAGCAGTGAAGGGGTCTACAGGGAATTGAGTACTGAAGCTTTCTTT. Translating gives CASSEGVYRELSTEAFF. V usage is TRBV6-1 and J usage is TRBJ1-1, with D perhaps TRBD1 (6 bases). Germline V gene data show CDR1 as MNHNS and CDR2 as SASEGT. The CDR3 runs 17 residues. V dropped 1 base and J dropped 5 bases, with 20 bases sitting between them.

This clone was detected once. CDR3 in amino acids: CASSSPRDSSYEQYF. CDR3 DNA sequence: TGTGCCAGCAGCTCTCCCCGGGACAGCTCCTACGAGCAGTACTTC. The V gene is TRBV5-4, the J gene TRBJ2-7, with 7 bases lining up with TRBD1. Germline-derived CDR1 and CDR2 are SGHNT and YYREEE (reference sequence). The ends lost 3 bases at V and 0 bases at J; junction bases unmatched: 6. This CDR3 comprises 15 residues. Looking up the rest from reference TRBV5-4 and TRBJ2-7 gives the full variable domain: ETGVTQSPTHLIKTRGQQVTLRCSSQSGHNTVSWYQQALGQGPQFIFQYYREEENGRGNFPPRFSGLQFPNYSSELNVNALELDDSALYLCASSSPRDSSYEQYFGPGTRLTVT.

The CDR3 bases are TGTGCCAGCAGTGATATGTTGAGCTACAATGAGCAGTTCTTC. It encodes CASSDMLSYNEQFF. V gene TRBV6-1 combines with J gene TRBJ2-1; D unclear. Between the trimmed V and J ends, which lost 3 bases and 3 bases, there was a span of 9 bases. The CDR3 is made up of 14 amino acids. Germline CDR1 and CDR2: MNHNS and SASEGT.

J is TRBJ1-5 and V is TRBV6-1; D remains unclear. The CDR3 loop spans 13 amino acids. The germline CDR1 and CDR2 sequences are MNHNS and SASEGT. V lost 4 bases, J lost 5 bases, and 9 bases lay in between. The CDR3 nucleotides are TGTGCCAGCAGTGGGATCTCCGATCAGCCCCAGCATTTT. Translation: CASSGISDQPQHF.

This chain uses TRBV15 with TRBJ1-2; D might be TRBD1 (6 bases). V lost 0 bases and J 7 bases, leaving 9 bases between the germline ends. Germline CDR1 reads LNHNV; CDR2 reads YYDKDF (reference sequence). CDR3 length equals 13 residues. This CDR3 is CATSRDLGAGYTF. The CDR3 nucleotides read TGTGCCACCAGCAGAGATCTGGGGGCTGGCTACACCTTC.

The J gene is TRBJ2-1, the V gene TRBV7-2, with 10 nucleotides matching TRBD2. This CDR3 region has 15 residues. V shed 5 bases, J shed 9 bases, and the junction held 10 bases outside the gene matches. The germline gives CDR1 SGHTA, CDR2 FQGNSA. In nucleotides, the CDR3 is TGTGCCAGCAGCCTGGCTAGCGGGAGTACTAGTGAGCAGTTCTTC. Translated, it gives CASSLASGSTSEQFF.

The CDR3 DNA follows: TGTGCCAGCAGCCCCGTCATAGATACGCAGTATTTT. Its translation: CASSPVIDTQYF. This rearrangement joins TRBV9 to TRBJ2-3; no definite D call. In germline, CDR1 is SGDLS, CDR2 YYNGEE. Trimming shortened V by 4 bases and J by 5 bases, and 8 bases separated the two germline ends. The CDR3 is made up of 12 amino acids.

The chain combines TRBV10-1 with TRBJ2-1; a weak D match, TRBD2 (6 bases). The germline CDR1 and CDR2 sequences are WNHNN and SYGVQD (reference sequence). This CDR3 has 16 residues. V was trimmed by 3 bases and J by 2 bases, leaving 14 bases between them. DNA of the CDR3: TGCGCCAGCAGTGATCAAGGAGGGCCCCCCTACAATGAGCAGTTCTTC. It codes for CASSDQGGPPYNEQFF.

J is TRBJ2-7 and V is TRBV5-4, with D perhaps matching TRBD1 (6 bases). CDR1 is SGHNT, CDR2 YYREEE, per germline (reference sequence). Trimming took 3 bases from V and 3 from J, leaving 10 bases between them. CDR3 length equals 13 residues. The CDR3 is CASSSRGFYEQYF. In nucleotides, the CDR3 is TGTGCCAGCAGCTCCAGGGGTTTCTACGAGCAGTACTTC.

The V gene is TRBV4-1, the J gene TRBJ1-5, with 9 bases aligning to TRBD1. This CDR3 region has 14 residues. With 7 bases clipped from V and 9 bases from J, the junction kept 10 bases outside the gene matches. Germline lookup yields CDR1 MGHRA and CDR2 YSYEKL. CDR3 in DNA: TGCGCCAGCACCCAGGGACAGGGACGGGGGCCCCAGCATTTT. This sequence encodes CASTQGQGRGPQHF.

The V and J genes are TRBV2 and TRBJ2-1, with 10 bases lining up with TRBD2. The CDR3 loop spans 16 amino acids. Per germline, CDR1 SNHLY and CDR2 FYNNEI. Trimming cost V 5 bases and J 4 bases; bases outside gene matches: 8. The CDR3, as DNA: TGTGCCAGCAGTCTCGCCGGGACTAGCGCGTACAATGAGCAGTTCTTC. Its protein product is CASSLAGTSAYNEQFF. Variable domain in full (rest from reference TRBV2 and TRBJ2-1): EPEVTQTPSHQVTQMGQEVILRCVPISNHLYFYWYRQILGQKVEFLVSFYNNEISEKSEIFDDQFSVERPDGSNFTLKIRSTKLEDSAMYFCASSLAGTSAYNEQFFGPGTRLTVL.